The clone carrying this TCR beta chain was seen just once. TCRdb's table, derived via immunoSEQ multiplex PCR, lists solely in-frame clones and lacks some. The table records around 240,000 clones, 86% of them present only once. The data were obtained in a study of blood T cell repertoires in COVID-19. Study summary: Nucleic acid was either cDNA or gDNA, and it came from T cells, B-cell-depleted T cells, or PBMCs.

CDR3 length: 16 amino acids. The ends lost 2 bases at V and 5 bases at J; junction bases unmatched: 4. From germline, CDR1 is KGHDR and CDR2 SFDVKD. This TCR was recovered from a woman in her forties or fifties who had recovered from COVID-19. The V and J genes are TRBV24-1 and TRBJ2-2; 10 positions agree with TRBD1. Sample: PBMCs or T cells enriched from blood (not recorded which). The CDR3 bases are TGTGCCACCAGTGATTCCGGACAGGGGGTAACCGGGGAGCTGTTTTTT. Residues: CATSDSGQGVTGELFF.